Here is one T cell receptor beta chain with its context. Its antigen is not identified. TCRdb's table, derived via immunoSEQ multiplex PCR, lists solely in-frame clones and lacks some. The sample gives 72,000 or so clones, under 95% of which show up once; more than 5% is in the top ten. This specimen comes from a study of resident and recirculating memory T cells in vitiligo. The overall study: Samples were epidermis from two lesional and two nonlesional sites, plus PBMCs.

Per the germline V gene, CDR1 is SEHNR and CDR2 is FQNEAQ (reference sequence). This CDR3 spans 16 amino acids. V lost 2 bases and J lost 12; bases outside the gene matches: 11. No patient showed confetti depigmentation, a clinical sign of active disease. The study's findings and limits: Non-conserved TCRs across sites and patients suggested distinct clones per lesion.

V gene TRBV7-9 combines with J gene TRBJ2-1; 12 bases align to TRBD2. The sequence derives from a male donor with vitiligo. The specimen sequenced was blood. CDR3 residues: CASSLYGLAGGFVQFF. For the CDR3, the DNA is TGTGCCAGCAGCTTATACGGGCTAGCGGGAGGGTTCGTGCAGTTCTTC.